This T cell receptor (beta chain) was sequenced for a study of vaccination and CD4 T cells after COVID-19. Noted treatment: 10-day PBMC culture with coronavirus spike peptide pools or control peptides (ViraFEST assay). According to the study, CD4+ T cells from the unexposed donor were gathered ahead of the COVID-19 pandemic (2011-2018). With the Oncomine TCR Beta short-read assay, DNA from cultured CD4+ T cells was sequenced. Genomic DNA was drawn out of CD4+ T cells grown in culture. MiXCR was run by TCRdb on the PCR reads, yielding one entry per CDR3 protein. Of under 7,500 distinct CDR3 sequences listed, about 30% are singletons. As regards this clonotype: The antigen is unknown.

The sample consisted of CD4+ T cells from blood, cultured in vitro. The receptor was isolated from a human donor in good health.

CDR3 protein: CASSSTGDYGYTF. The CDR3 DNA reads as TGTGCCAGCAGCTCCACAGGGGACTATGGCTACACCTTC. The gene calls are TRBV7-6 and TRBJ1-2; TRBD1 aligns across 7 bases. J gave up 3 bases and V 4 bases, and 2 bases lay outside the gene matches. The length of the CDR3 is 13 residues. Germline assignment: CDR1 SGHVS and CDR2 FNYEAQ.